This T cell receptor beta chain was observed in a study of T-cell reconstitution after alpha-beta-depleted transplantation in children. Findings of the study overall: Some patients owed their high day-60 TCRbeta diversity to surviving recipient T cells and thymic progenitors. T-cell counts and diversity at one year post-transplant came mainly from newly produced T cells. Alpha-beta T cells present about two months after transplant were reported to originate from several hundred expanded graft clones.

Preparing the TCRbeta library involved the use of unique molecular identifiers. TCRdb reanalysed the PCR reads using MiXCR and keeps one entry per CDR3 protein. The table records fewer than 550,000 distinct CDR3 sequences, 11% of them present only once. Trimming left V 2 bases short and J 4 bases short, with 15 bases between. The V gene's germline CDR1 is DFQATT and CDR2 SNEGSKA (reference sequence). The CDR3 covers 14 residues. This clonotype was seen only a few times. Its cognate antigen is unknown. The TCR sequence derives from a female patient younger than 10 who had a stem cell transplant for aplastic anemia, so the T cells may come from the graft donor. The chain couples TRBV20-1 to TRBJ2-7; unclear D gene. The sequencing here drew on PBMCs, mostly from graft donor cells, taken 180 days after TCRalphabeta/CD19-depleted stem cell transplant. DNA of the CDR3: TGCAGTGCTAGAACCGGGCCAGCGTTTTACGAGCAGTACTTC. This codes for CSARTGPAFYEQYF.